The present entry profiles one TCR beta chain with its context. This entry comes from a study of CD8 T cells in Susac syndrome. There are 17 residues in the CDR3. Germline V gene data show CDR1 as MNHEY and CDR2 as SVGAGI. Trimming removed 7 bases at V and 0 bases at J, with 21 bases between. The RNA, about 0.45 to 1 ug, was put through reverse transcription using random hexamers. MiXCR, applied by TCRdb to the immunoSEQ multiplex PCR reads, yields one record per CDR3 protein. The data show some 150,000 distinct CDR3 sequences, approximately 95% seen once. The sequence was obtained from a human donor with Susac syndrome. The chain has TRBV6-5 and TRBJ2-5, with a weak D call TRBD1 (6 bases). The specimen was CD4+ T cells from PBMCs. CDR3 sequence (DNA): TGTGCCAGCATTTCCCGCTTCGGAACAGGGAACCAAGAGACCCAGTACTTC. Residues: CASISRFGTGNQETQYF.